This TCR beta chain derives from a study of OX40 agonist ivuxolimab in advanced cancers. Regarding the study as a whole: Undetermined was the antigen specificity of the expanded peripheral T cells.

Assay used: immunoSEQ multiplex PCR; TCRdb lists only in-frame clones, some missing. The repertoire holds some 60,000 clones, more than 80% seen once, with around 15% in the top ten. Regarding this clone: Its antigen is undetermined.

The sampling schedule covered blood at baseline, cycle 4 day 1, and cycle 7 day 1. Trimming stripped 5 bases from V and 3 bases from J, with 10 bases between. Germline V gene sequence: CDR1 LNHDA, CDR2 SQIVND (reference sequence). The CDR3 has 13 residues. This specimen consisted of CD4+ or CD8+ T cells sorted from blood, obtained in a trial of the OX40 agonist ivuxolimab. The rearrangement links TRBV19 to TRBJ1-1; tentative D call: TRBD1 (5 bases). The receptor's source is an adult with an advanced solid tumor such as melanoma, head and neck, liver or kidney cancer. CDR3 loop: CASSSGGYTEAFF. CDR3 DNA sequence: TGTGCCAGTAGTTCCGGGGGGTACACTGAAGCTTTCTTT.